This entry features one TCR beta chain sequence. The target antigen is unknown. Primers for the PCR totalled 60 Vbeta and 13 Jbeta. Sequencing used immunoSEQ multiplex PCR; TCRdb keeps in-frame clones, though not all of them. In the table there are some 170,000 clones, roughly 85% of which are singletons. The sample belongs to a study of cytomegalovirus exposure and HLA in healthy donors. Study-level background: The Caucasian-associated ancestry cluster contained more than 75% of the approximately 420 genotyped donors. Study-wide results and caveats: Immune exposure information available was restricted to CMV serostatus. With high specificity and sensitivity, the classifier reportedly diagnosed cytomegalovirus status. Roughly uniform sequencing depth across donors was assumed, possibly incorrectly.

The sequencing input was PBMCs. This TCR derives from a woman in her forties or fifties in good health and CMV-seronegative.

The CDR3 bases are TGTGCCAGCAGACACCGACCGGGGGGCTACACCTTC. This encodes CASRHRPGGYTF. This chain connects TRBV6-5 to TRBJ1-2; D call uncertain. Germline lookup yields CDR1 MNHEY and CDR2 SVGAGI. CDR3 length equals 12 residues. V gave up 6 bases and J gave up 8 bases, with 13 bases separating them.